These T cell receptor beta chains were read from a single sample in a study of shared clonotypes between healthy human individuals. TCRdb's table, derived via immunoSEQ multiplex PCR, lists solely in-frame clones and lacks some. The sample yields under 650,000 clones, 90% to 96% seen once. Sample: naive CD4+ T cells sorted from blood. Every receptor here comes from a young woman in good health. Each CDR3 is given with its conserved first and last residue. D genes are given only for firm matches. Clone size is shown for a subset of rows, as once, few, many or a class of expanded clone.

d_gene | j_gene | v_gene | abundance | CDR3aa | CDR3nt
NA | TRBJ2-1 | TRBV11-2 | NA | CASSMNEQFF | TGTGCCAGCAGCATGAATGAGCAGTTCTTC
TRBD2 | TRBJ2-6 | TRBV2 | once | CASRGLSGANVLTF | TGTGCCAGCAGGGGACTATCTGGGGCCAACGTCCTGACTTTC
NA | TRBJ1-2 | TRBV19 | NA | CASSFRTLGAEAYGYTF | TGTGCCAGTAGTTTTCGGACGCTCGGGGCCGAGGCCTATGGCTACACCTTC
NA | TRBJ2-3 | TRBV11-2 | NA | CASSFVSASTDTQYF | TGTGCCAGCAGCTTCGTAAGCGCGAGCACAGATACGCAGTATTTT
TRBD2 | TRBJ2-5 | TRBV2 | NA | CASSEIAGMGEQYF | TGTGCCAGCAGTGAAATAGCGGGAATGGGGGAGCAGTACTTC
TRBD1 | TRBJ1-5 | TRBV4-1 | NA | CASSPGQGPTNQPQHF | TGCGCCAGCAGCCCTGGACAGGGGCCAACCAATCAGCCCCAGCATTTT
TRBD2 | TRBJ2-7 | TRBV5-1 | NA | CASRLIAGGTYEQYF | TGCGCCAGCAGACTTATAGCGGGAGGGACCTACGAGCAGTACTTC
NA | TRBJ1-2 | TRBV28 | NA | CASSSDPGDGYTF | TGTGCCAGCAGCTCCGACCCGGGCGACGGCTACACCTTC
NA | TRBJ1-5 | TRBV10-3 | NA | CAISESEGQPQHF | TGTGCCATCAGTGAGTCGGAAGGCCAGCCCCAGCATTTT
NA | TRBJ1-1 | TRBV19 | NA | CASSITATSRDTEAFF | TGTGCCAGTAGTATAACAGCGACCAGCAGGGACACTGAAGCTTTCTTT
TRBD1 | TRBJ2-2 | TRBV28 | NA | CASSVSGTGYGTGELFF | TGTGCCAGCAGTGTAAGCGGGACAGGGTACGGGACCGGGGAGCTGTTTTTT
NA | TRBJ1-2 | TRBV10-3 | NA | CATAETGLSGGYTF | TGTGCCACCGCTGAGACAGGTCTCTCCGGGGGCTACACCTTC
TRBD2 | TRBJ2-3 | TRBV9 | NA | CASSVDASGRVNTQYF | TGTGCCAGCAGCGTAGATGCTAGCGGGAGGGTTAATACGCAGTATTTT
NA | TRBJ2-5 | TRBV6-5 | NA | CASSYSSGARQETQYF | TGTGCCAGCAGTTACTCGAGTGGTGCCAGACAAGAGACCCAGTACTTC
TRBD1 | TRBJ1-5 | TRBV6-1 | few | CASSGHQTGGSNQPQHF | TGTGCCAGCAGTGGGCACCAGACAGGGGGATCAAATCAGCCCCAGCATTTT
NA | TRBJ1-5 | TRBV28 | NA | CASSPGVNQPQHF | TGTGCCAGCAGCCCGGGGGTCAATCAGCCCCAGCATTTT
NA | TRBJ2-7 | TRBV5-6 | NA | CASSLASVNVPTYEQYF | TGTGCCAGCAGCTTGGCCAGCGTCAACGTACCAACCTACGAGCAGTACTTC
TRBD2 | TRBJ2-7 | TRBV5-1 | NA | CASSPSGTSGSGEQYF | TGCGCCAGCAGCCCGAGTGGGACTAGCGGGAGTGGAGAGCAGTACTTC
NA | TRBJ2-7 | TRBV5-1 | NA | CASSLAGYSYEQYF | TGCGCCAGCAGCTTGGCAGGATACTCCTACGAGCAGTACTTC
NA | TRBJ2-5 | TRBV27 | NA | CASSLNRIRGARGETQYF | TGTGCCAGCAGTTTAAATAGGATTCGGGGGGCTAGAGGAGAGACCCAGTACTTC
TRBD2 | TRBJ2-3 | TRBV27 | NA | CASSGLAESTDTQYF | TGTGCCAGCAGTGGCCTAGCGGAGAGCACAGATACGCAGTATTTT
TRBD1 | TRBJ1-5 | TRBV7-8 | NA | CASSPDRAGNQPQHF | TGTGCCAGCAGCCCGGACAGGGCCGGCAATCAGCCCCAGCATTTT
NA | TRBJ2-7 | TRBV28 | NA | CASSREPRRYEQYF | TGTGCCAGCAGTCGCGAACCAAGGAGGTACGAGCAGTACTTC
NA | TRBJ1-2 | TRBV20-1 | NA | CSARDGRVGTF | TGCAGTGCTAGAGATGGGAGGGTGGGAACCTTC
TRBD1 | TRBJ1-5 | TRBV5-8 | NA | CASSRDRESNQPQHF | TGTGCCAGCAGCCGGGACAGGGAGAGCAATCAGCCCCAGCATTTT
NA | TRBJ2-3 | TRBV7-5 | NA | CASTKTGTGADTQYF | TGTGCCAGCACGAAAACCGGGACAGGGGCAGATACGCAGTATTTT
NA | TRBJ2-7 | TRBV11-2 | NA | CASSPGVRGAYEQYF | TGTGCCAGCAGCCCAGGGGTCAGAGGAGCCTACGAGCAGTACTTC
NA | TRBJ2-5 | TRBV5-1 | NA | CASSLRTDQETQYF | TGCGCCAGCAGCTTACGGACAGACCAAGAGACCCAGTACTTC
NA | TRBJ1-2 | TRBV28 | few | CASSFRRDGYTF | TGTGCCAGCAGTTTCCGCAGGGATGGCTACACCTTC
TRBD2 | TRBJ2-7 | TRBV19 | NA | CASSGLAGGSRYEQYF | TGTGCCAGTAGTGGCCTAGCGGGAGGATCGCGGTACGAGCAGTACTTC
TRBD1 | TRBJ1-5 | TRBV28 | NA | CASSRQGSNQPQHF | TGTGCCAGCAGTCGACAGGGGTCCAATCAGCCCCAGCATTTT
TRBD1 | TRBJ2-5 | TRBV10-3 | NA | CAISVGAGGMETQYF | TGTGCCATCAGTGTCGGGGCAGGGGGCATGGAGACCCAGTACTTC
TRBD1 | TRBJ1-2 | TRBV10-2 | NA | CASSETGEWGGYTF | TGCGCCAGCAGTGAGACAGGGGAATGGGGTGGCTACACCTTC
NA | TRBJ1-4 | TRBV28 | NA | CASSLALGVATNEKLFF | TGTGCCAGCAGCCTAGCCTTGGGGGTTGCAACTAATGAAAAACTGTTTTTT
TRBD1 | TRBJ1-4 | TRBV28 | once | CASSLAGTGKSEKLFF | TGTGCCAGCAGTTTAGCGGGGACAGGGAAGAGTGAAAAACTGTTTTTT
NA | TRBJ2-7 | TRBV2 | NA | CASSFGDFYEQYF | TGTGCCAGCAGCTTCGGGGACTTCTACGAGCAGTACTTC
NA | TRBJ2-1 | TRBV5-1 | NA | CASSRGAGISYNEQFF | TGCGCCAGCAGCCGCGGGGCGGGGATCTCCTACAATGAGCAGTTCTTC
NA | TRBJ1-2 | TRBV20-1 | few | CSAEGVGSDTF | TGCAGTGCAGAGGGTGTTGGATCCGACACCTTC
NA | TRBJ1-5 | TRBV2 | NA | CASRVSNQPQHF | TGTGCCAGCAGGGTTAGCAATCAGCCCCAGCATTTT
TRBD2 | TRBJ2-1 | TRBV7-2 | NA | CASSQGGGGRIEQFF | TGTGCCAGCAGCCAAGGAGGTGGCGGGAGGATTGAGCAGTTCTTC
NA | TRBJ2-5 | TRBV29-1 | NA | CSVVGQGLGPETQYF | TGCAGCGTCGTCGGTCAGGGACTGGGTCCGGAGACCCAGTACTTC
NA | TRBJ1-1 | TRBV7-9 | NA | CASSRMGEVPEAFF | TGTGCCAGCAGCCGAATGGGCGAGGTCCCCGAAGCTTTCTTT
TRBD1 | TRBJ2-5 | TRBV28 | NA | CASSRGQGVTKTQYF | TGTGCCAGCAGCAGGGGACAGGGGGTAACAAAGACCCAGTACTTC
NA | TRBJ1-2 | TRBV28 | once | CASSPHKGAVGYGYTF | TGTGCCAGCAGTCCCCACAAAGGGGCGGTTGGCTATGGCTACACCTTC